This T cell receptor beta chain was recorded in a study of blood T cell repertoires in COVID-19. Assay: immunoSEQ multiplex PCR; the TCRdb copy retains only in-frame clones and omits some. The table includes tens of thousands of clones, 70% to 90% detected once. The germline V gene encodes CDR1 LGHDT and CDR2 YNNKEL (reference sequence). The CDR3 sequence is 14 residues long. V gave up 2 bases and J gave up 11 bases; unmatched junction bases: 10. This clone appeared a single time. The rearrangement joins TRBV3-1 (or the pseudogene TRBV3-2) to TRBJ2-3; 7 bases align to TRBD2. The sequence derives from a young man with acute or convalescent COVID-19. The sequencing sample was made of peripheral blood. As DNA, the CDR3 is TGTGCCAGCAGCCAACGGCTGGGGGACTATAAGCAGTATTTT. Translation: CASSQRLGDYKQYF.